Sequencing of this T cell receptor (beta chain) was carried out in a study of molecular identifiers for immune sequencing clone quantification. Across the whole study: Five aliquots were made in replicates from the RNA of roughly 21,000 or 96,000 naive CD8 cells, and four were sequenced.

Making the bulk TCR libraries relied on previously described methods and listed TCR primers. TCRdb reprocessed the PCR reads with MiXCR, giving one entry per CDR3 protein. Among 50,000 to 65,000 distinct CDR3 sequences listed, 20% to 25% were seen once. This clonotype was found many times. Its specificity is not known. Study outcomes and limitations: Clones of above 20 RNA copies carried over 97% of effector molecules; in naive cells they carried under 1%.

The V gene's germline CDR1 is SEHNR and CDR2 FQNEAQ (reference sequence). The V gene lost 7 bases and the J gene lost 1 base, with 10 bases spanning the gap. The CDR3 has 13 residues. This sequence joins TRBV7-9 and TRBJ2-5; D uncertain. The TCR originated in a human donor in good health. Some libraries in this study had Jurkat cell RNA spiked in. The material sequenced was naive CD8+ T cells from blood, with Jurkat cell RNA spiked in. Described subset: FACS-sorted CD8+CD4-CCR7+CD45RA+ naive T cells. CDR3 sequence (DNA): TGTGCCAGCACCCCTTGGGGCCAAGAGACCCAGTACTTC. Translated, it gives CASTPWGQETQYF. Full variable domain (outside the CDR3, taken from reference TRBV7-9 and TRBJ2-5): DTGVSQNPRHKITKRGQNVTFRCDPISEHNRLYWYRQTLGQGPEFLTYFQNEAQLEKSRLLSDRFSAERPKGSFSTLEIQRTEQGDSAMYLCASTPWGQETQYFGPGTRLLVL.